This record covers a single TCR beta chain. Other DNA sequences from this sample encode an identical CDR3 as well. TCRdb's copy holds only in-frame clones and misses some; the assay was immunoSEQ multiplex PCR. Of some 2.1 million clones listed, roughly 96% are singletons. V was cut by 1 base and J by 4 bases, with 10 bases left in between. CDR3 length: 14 amino acids. Looked up from germline, CDR1 is KGHSH and CDR2 is LQKENI. This sample was taken from a study of shared clonotypes between healthy human individuals. CD4+ cells were split into CD45RA+ naive and CD45RA-negative memory subsets. Source material: naive CD4+ T cells sorted from blood. Stated subset: CD45RA+ positively selected. The clonotype was recovered from a man between 18 and 29 years old in good health. V usage is TRBV18 and J usage is TRBJ2-5; TRBD2 might be the D (6 bases). Here the CDR3 DNA reads TGTGCCAGCTCACCACTTTCCGGGGGAGAGACCCAGTACTTC. Translated: CASSPLSGGETQYF. The full variable domain, with the rest looked up from reference TRBV18 and TRBJ2-5, is NAGVMQNPRHLVRRRGQEARLRCSPMKGHSHVYWYRQLPEEGLKFMVYLQKENIIDESGMPKERFSAEFPKEGPSILRIQQVVRGDSAAYFCASSPLSGGETQYFGPGTRLLVL.